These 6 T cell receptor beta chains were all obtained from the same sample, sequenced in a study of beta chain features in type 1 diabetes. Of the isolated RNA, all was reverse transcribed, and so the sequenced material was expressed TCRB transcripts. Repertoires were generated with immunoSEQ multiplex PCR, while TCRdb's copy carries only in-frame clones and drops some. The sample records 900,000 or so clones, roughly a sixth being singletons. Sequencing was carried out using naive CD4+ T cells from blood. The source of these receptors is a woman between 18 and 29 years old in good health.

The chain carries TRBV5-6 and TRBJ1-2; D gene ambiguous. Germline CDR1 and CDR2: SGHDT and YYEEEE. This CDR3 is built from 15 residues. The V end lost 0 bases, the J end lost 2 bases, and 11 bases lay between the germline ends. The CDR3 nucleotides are TGTGCCAGCAGCTTGGATTTAAGGTCCAACTATGGCTACACCTTC. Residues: CASSLDLRSNYGYTF.

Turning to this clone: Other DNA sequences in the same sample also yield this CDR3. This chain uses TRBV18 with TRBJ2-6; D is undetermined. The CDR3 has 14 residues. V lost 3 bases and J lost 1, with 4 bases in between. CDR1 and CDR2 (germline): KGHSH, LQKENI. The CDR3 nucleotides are TGTGCCAGCTCACCCGGATCTGGGGCCAACGTCCTGACTTTC. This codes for CASSPGSGANVLTF.

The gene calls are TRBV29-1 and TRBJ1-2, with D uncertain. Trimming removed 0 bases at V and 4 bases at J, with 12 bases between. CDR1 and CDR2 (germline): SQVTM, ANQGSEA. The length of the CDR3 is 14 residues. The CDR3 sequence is CSVEDTVLGYGYTF. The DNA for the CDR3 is TGCAGCGTTGAAGACACAGTGCTGGGCTATGGCTACACCTTC.

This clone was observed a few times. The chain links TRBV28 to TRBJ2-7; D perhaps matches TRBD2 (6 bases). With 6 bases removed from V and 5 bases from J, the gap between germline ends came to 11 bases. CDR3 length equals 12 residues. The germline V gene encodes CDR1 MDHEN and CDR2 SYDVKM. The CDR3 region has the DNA TGTGCCAGCAGGGTGGAGGGACACGAGCAGTACTTC. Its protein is CASRVEGHEQYF.

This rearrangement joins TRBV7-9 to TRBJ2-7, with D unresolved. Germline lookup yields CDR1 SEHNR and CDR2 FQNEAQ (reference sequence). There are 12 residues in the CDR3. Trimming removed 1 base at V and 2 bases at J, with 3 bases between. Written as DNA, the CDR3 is TGTGCCAGCAGCTTAGGGACCTACGAGCAGTACTTC. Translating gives CASSLGTYEQYF. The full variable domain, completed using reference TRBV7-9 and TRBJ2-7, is DTGVSQNPRHKITKRGQNVTFRCDPISEHNRLYWYRQTLGQGPEFLTYFQNEAQLEKSRLLSDRFSAERPKGSFSTLEIQRTEQGDSAMYLCASSLGTYEQYFGPGTRLTVT.

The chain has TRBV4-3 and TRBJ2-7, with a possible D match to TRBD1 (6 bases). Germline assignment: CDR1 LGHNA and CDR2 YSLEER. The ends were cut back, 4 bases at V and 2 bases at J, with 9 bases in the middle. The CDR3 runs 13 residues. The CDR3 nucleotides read TGCGCCAGCAGCCGAGGACAGACCTACGAGCAGTACTTC. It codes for CASSRGQTYEQYF.